These 27 T cell receptor beta chains came from one sample sequenced in a study of T cell responses to AZD1222 COVID-19 vaccine. Some clones are missing from TCRdb's copy, which holds only in-frame ones; the method was immunoSEQ multiplex PCR. The sample includes approximately 110,000 clones, roughly 85% of them seen just once. Specimen: peripheral blood, collected 28 days after the second AZD1222 dose. These TCRs come from an adult who received the AZD1222 COVID-19 vaccine.

The chain combines TRBV19 with TRBJ2-4, with 8 bases identical to TRBD1. CDR1 is LNHDA and CDR2 is SQIVND in the germline V gene (reference sequence). The CDR3 runs to 17 residues. The junction had 12 bases not matched to a gene; V was cut back by 1 base and J by 7 bases. The CDR3 region is CASSIAPAGGDRNIQYF. The CDR3 DNA is TGTGCCAGTAGTATAGCCCCGGCAGGGGGCGATCGGAACATTCAGTACTTC.

The gene calls are TRBV27 and TRBJ2-7, with TRBD2 matching over 9 bases. This CDR3 is 16 amino acids long. Germline CDR1 and CDR2: MNHEY and SMNVEV (reference sequence). V lost 5 bases to trimming and J lost 3 bases; unmatched junction nucleotides: 11. The CDR3 reads CASSPIASGENYEQYF. The CDR3 DNA follows: TGTGCCAGCAGTCCCATCGCTAGCGGGGAAAACTACGAGCAGTACTTC.

The chain joins TRBV3-1 (or the pseudogene TRBV3-2) to TRBJ1-1; TRBD1 agrees at 9 bases. Per the germline V gene, CDR1 is LGHDT and CDR2 is YNNKEL (reference sequence). The CDR3 sequence is 15 residues long. J lost 5 bases, V lost 2 bases, and 6 bases had no gene match. CDR3 bases: TGTGCCAGCAGCCAAACAGGGGGCGCGGTAACTGAAGCTTTCTTT. The encoded protein is CASSQTGGAVTEAFF.

The rearrangement joins TRBV2 to TRBJ1-4, with 9 bases aligning to TRBD1. CDR1 is SNHLY and CDR2 is FYNNEI in the germline V gene. This CDR3 contains 15 residues. The J segment lost 7 bases and the V segment lost 6 bases, leaving 9 bases of the junction unmatched. CDR3 coding DNA: TGTGCCAGCAGGGAAATAACAGGGGGCGGTGAAAAACTGTTTTTT. It is translated as CASREITGGGEKLFF.

The J gene is TRBJ2-3, the V gene TRBV3-1 (or the pseudogene TRBV3-2), with TRBD2 matching 11 bases. The ends lost 1 base at V and 6 bases at J; junction bases unmatched: 6. CDR1 and CDR2 (germline): LGHDT, YNNKEL (reference sequence). CDR3 length: 16 residues. The CDR3 region has the DNA TGTGCCAGCAGCCAAGTAGTTAGCGGGGGGGCCGATACGCAGTATTTT. Translating gives CASSQVVSGGADTQYF.

The chain is built from TRBV10-1 and TRBJ2-2; no clear D. The V end was cut by 6 bases, the J end by 0 bases, with 8 bases between. The CDR3 contains 14 residues. The germline gives CDR1 WNHNN, CDR2 SYGVQD (reference sequence). The CDR3 here is CASSKTANTGELFF. As DNA, the CDR3 is TGCGCCAGCAGCAAGACGGCGAACACCGGGGAGCTGTTTTTT.

The J gene is TRBJ1-5, the V gene TRBV18, with TRBD1 as a possible D gene (5 bases). CDR3 length: 14 residues. The germline CDR1 and CDR2 sequences are KGHSH and LQKENI. Trimming pared 3 bases from V and 6 bases from J, leaving 12 bases between. Here the CDR3 DNA reads TGTGCCAGCTCACCGATTCTCGGGGGTCAGCCCCAGCATTTT. This gives the protein CASSPILGGQPQHF.

V usage is TRBV28 and J usage is TRBJ2-3; 8 bases line up with TRBD1. The CDR3 covers 18 residues. With 3 bases clipped from V and 2 bases from J, the junction kept 13 bases outside the gene matches. Germline loops: CDR1 MDHEN, CDR2 SYDVKM. The CDR3 coding sequence is TGTGCCAGCAGTTTTCTGACCGACAGGGGACGTAACACAGATACGCAGTATTTT. Translation: CASSFLTDRGRNTDTQYF. The full variable domain, rest sourced from reference TRBV28 and TRBJ2-3, is DVKVTQSSRYLVKRTGEKVFLECVQDMDHENMFWYRQDPGLGLRLIYFSYDVKMKEKGDIPEGYSVSREKKERFSLILESASTNQTSMYLCASSFLTDRGRNTDTQYFGPGTRLTVL.

V usage is TRBV12-3 or TRBV12-4 and J usage is TRBJ1-1; no definite D call. Trimming pared 8 bases from V and 2 bases from J, leaving 9 bases between. The CDR3 sequence is 12 residues long. The CDR3 loop reads CASSPGNTEAFF. In DNA, the CDR3 is TGTGCCAGCTCGCCCGGTAACACTGAAGCTTTCTTT.

This clone came up once. The rearrangement uses TRBV30 and TRBJ1-6; D gene uncertain. V was pared by 3 bases and J by 10 bases, with 13 bases between. The CDR3 extends over 13 amino acids. From germline, CDR1 is GTSNPN and CDR2 SVGIG (reference sequence). Written as DNA, the CDR3 is TGTGCCTGGAGGCCGGGCAGCAGCTCACCCCTCCACTTT. Its translation: CAWRPGSSSPLHF. The full variable domain, with the rest looked up from reference TRBV30 and TRBJ1-6, is SQTIHQWPATLVQPVGSPLSLECTVEGTSNPNLYWYRQAAGRGLQLLFYSVGIGQISSEVPQNLSASRPQDRQFILSSKKLLLSDSGFYLCAWRPGSSSPLHFGNGTRLTVT.

This clone was picked up a small number of times. The chain uses TRBV2 and TRBJ1-3; D is uncertain. The CDR3 has 13 amino acids. V was clipped by 6 bases and J by 4 bases, with 10 bases between them. Germline V lookup: CDR1 SNHLY, CDR2 FYNNEI. This CDR3 reads CASRPGGGNTIYF. CDR3 in DNA: TGTGCCAGCAGACCCGGAGGGGGAAACACCATATATTTT.

This clone was seen once. CDR3 loop: CTSSQDWEDRGGYTF. The CDR3 bases are TGCACCAGCAGCCAAGATTGGGAGGACAGGGGTGGCTACACCTTC. The chain has TRBV1 and TRBJ1-2; TRBD1 was called by the table and not checked on the DNA. TRBV1 corresponds to a pseudogene. The CDR3 contains 15 residues.

V usage is TRBV2 and J usage is TRBJ2-7, with D possibly being TRBD2 (5 bases). Germline-derived CDR1 and CDR2 are SNHLY and FYNNEI. The germline V and J ends were trimmed by 6 bases and 2 bases, with 17 bases remaining between them. CDR3 length: 15 residues. The CDR3 here is CASSHDLKRAYEQYF. CDR3 nucleotides: TGTGCCAGCAGCCATGACTTGAAGAGGGCCTACGAGCAGTACTTC.

V and J are TRBV3-1 (or the pseudogene TRBV3-2) and TRBJ1-2; D unclear. Per germline, CDR1 LGHDT and CDR2 YNNKEL (reference sequence). The CDR3 is made up of 15 amino acids. Trimming left V 0 bases short and J 0 bases short, with 8 bases between. CDR3 region: CASSQDSAANYGYTF. The DNA of the CDR3 is TGTGCCAGCAGCCAAGATTCGGCAGCTAACTATGGCTACACCTTC.

This clone was found a few times. CDR3 nucleotide sequence: TGTGCCAGCACCAAAGTGCCCGGTGTAGCCACCGGGGAGCTGTTTTTT. It is translated as CASTKVPGVATGELFF. The chain joins TRBV27 to TRBJ2-2; D gene ambiguous. The germline V gene has CDR1 MNHEY and CDR2 SMNVEV (reference sequence). Trimming pared 7 bases from V and 4 bases from J, leaving 19 bases between. The CDR3 has 16 residues.

With respect to this clone: The same CDR3 arises from other DNA sequences in this sample as well. The J gene is TRBJ1-1, the V gene TRBV6-5; the D gene is possibly TRBD1 (6 bases). Germline V CDR1 and CDR2: MNHEY, SVGAGI. CDR3 length: 15 amino acids. V lost 0 bases to trimming and J lost 0 bases, with 8 bases between them. This CDR3 reads CASSYSGQMNTEAFF. For the CDR3, the DNA is TGTGCCAGCAGTTACTCTGGACAGATGAACACTGAAGCTTTCTTT.

The V call is TRBV5-1, the J call TRBJ1-5; D remains unclear. The CDR3 extends over 13 amino acids. Per germline, CDR1 SGHRS and CDR2 YFSETQ. Trimming took off 6 bases at V and 5 bases at J, with 12 bases between the two ends. The CDR3: CASTSMPDQPQHF. The DNA for the CDR3 is TGCGCCAGCACATCCATGCCCGATCAGCCCCAGCATTTT.

The J gene is TRBJ2-3, the V gene TRBV6-1; D assignment may be TRBD1 or TRBD2 (5 bases each). Per germline, CDR1 MNHNS and CDR2 SASEGT. V lost 4 bases and J lost 6, with 20 bases in between. The CDR3 sequence is 16 residues long. The CDR3 protein is CASSARTLLPGDTQYF. In DNA, the CDR3 is TGTGCCAGCAGTGCCAGGACACTATTACCGGGGGATACGCAGTATTTT.

This clone was found a few times. The DNA for the CDR3 is TGTGCCAGTACCGCAGCGGGCGGGGGAACATCCTACGAGCAGTACTTC. Translation gives CASTAAGGGTSYEQYF. The chain is built from TRBV19 and TRBJ2-7; 7 positions agree with TRBD2. The V and J ends lost 7 bases and 1 base, in that order; junction bases with no gene match: 13. The germline V gene has CDR1 LNHDA and CDR2 SQIVND (reference sequence). The length of the CDR3 is 16 residues.

This chain joins TRBV7-3 and TRBJ1-1, with TRBD1 identical over 7 bases. This CDR3 spans 14 amino acids. V was clipped by 5 bases and J by 4 bases; unmatched bases: 7. The germline gives CDR1 SGHTA, CDR2 FQGTGA. The CDR3, as DNA: TGTGCCAGCAGCCCCGGCGAGGGGGCCACTGAAGCTTTCTTT. It encodes CASSPGEGATEAFF.

The rearrangement links TRBV29-1 to TRBJ2-6; 7 nucleotides line up with TRBD1. Losses at the gene ends were 4 bases for V and 2 bases for J; bases not matched to a gene: 2. The CDR3 spans 14 residues. From germline, CDR1 is SQVTM and CDR2 ANQGSEA. CDR3 loop: CSVGGTAGANVLTF. Written as DNA, the CDR3 is TGCAGCGTTGGAGGGACAGCTGGGGCCAACGTCCTGACTTTC.

V usage is TRBV28 and J usage is TRBJ2-7; 11 bases agree with TRBD1. The CDR3 is 14 amino acids. V shed 4 bases and J 6 bases; nucleotides not matched to a gene: 5. Germline CDR1 and CDR2: MDHEN and SYDVKM. Here the CDR3 DNA reads TGTGCCAGCAGTTCCACGGGACAGGGGGGCGAGCAGTACTTC. Residues: CASSSTGQGGEQYF.

This rearrangement joins TRBV9 to TRBJ2-3; TRBD2 aligns across 11 bases. Trimming cost V 4 bases and J 2 bases; bases outside gene matches: 12. Germline CDR1 is SGDLS and CDR2 is YYNGEE. The CDR3 totals 18 residues. This CDR3 reads CASSPQLAGGRVTDTQYF. CDR3 nucleotides: TGTGCCAGCAGCCCCCAGCTAGCGGGGGGCCGGGTCACAGATACGCAGTATTTT.

The chain joins TRBV19 to TRBJ1-1; weak D call: TRBD1 (6 bases). V lost 2 bases and J lost 5, with 12 bases in between. CDR3 length equals 14 residues. Germline assignment: CDR1 LNHDA and CDR2 SQIVND (reference sequence). The CDR3: CASSIQGRWTEAFF. The CDR3 nucleotides are TGTGCCAGTAGTATACAGGGGCGCTGGACTGAAGCTTTCTTT. The full variable domain, in which reference TRBV19 and TRBJ1-1 provide the parts outside the CDR3, is DGGITQSPKYLFRKEGQNVTLSCEQNLNHDAMYWYRQDPGQGLRLIYYSQIVNDFQKGDIAEGYSVSREKKESFPLTVTSAQKNPTAFYLCASSIQGRWTEAFFGQGTRLTVV.

J is TRBJ2-2 and V is TRBV24-1; D may be TRBD1 (6 bases). Germline V gives CDR1 KGHDR, CDR2 SFDVKD. The CDR3 length is 16 residues. Trimming stripped 4 bases from V and 4 bases from J, with 15 bases between. CDR3 amino acids: CATSDPTRGSTGELFF. CDR3 DNA: TGTGCCACCAGTGACCCAACCAGGGGAAGCACCGGGGAGCTGTTTTTT.

The J gene is TRBJ1-2, the V gene TRBV5-8; the D is unclear. Germline V CDR1 and CDR2: SGHTS, YDEGEE. This CDR3 spans 15 amino acids. Trimming shortened V by 7 bases and J by 0 bases, and 16 bases separated the two germline ends. The CDR3 DNA sequence: TGTGCCAGCCCAGCTTTTTATAAAGCTAACTATGGCTACACCTTC. This translates into CASPAFYKANYGYTF.

V is TRBV10-3 and J is TRBJ1-4, with 10 bases aligning to TRBD1. Germline V lookup: CDR1 ENHRY, CDR2 SYGVKD. Trimming at V came to 0 bases and at J to 8 bases, leaving 12 bases not matched to a gene. CDR3 length equals 18 residues. CDR3: CAISESGGQGVIGEKLFF. The CDR3, as DNA: TGTGCCATCAGTGAGTCAGGAGGACAGGGGGTTATTGGCGAAAAACTGTTTTTT.